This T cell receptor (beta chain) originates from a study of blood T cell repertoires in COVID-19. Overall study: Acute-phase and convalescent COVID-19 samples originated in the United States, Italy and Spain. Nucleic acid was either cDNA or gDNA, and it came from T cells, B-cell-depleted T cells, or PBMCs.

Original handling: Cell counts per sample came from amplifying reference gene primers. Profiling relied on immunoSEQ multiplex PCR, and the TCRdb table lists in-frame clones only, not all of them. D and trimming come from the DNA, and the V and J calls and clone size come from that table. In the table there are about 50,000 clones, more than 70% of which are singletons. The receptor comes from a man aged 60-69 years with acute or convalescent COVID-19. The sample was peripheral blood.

CDR3 sequence reads: CASSFTGTGAYNEQFF. DNA of the CDR3: TGTGCCAGCAGTTTCACCGGGACAGGGGCCTACAATGAGCAGTTCTTC. This chain uses TRBV6-5 with TRBJ2-1; 10 nucleotides agree with TRBD1. The CDR3 totals 16 residues. V trimming: 4 bases; J trimming: 2 bases; junction bases outside the gene matches: 5. Germline-derived CDR1 and CDR2 are MNHEY and SVGAGI.